The sequence of this TCR beta chain was determined in a study of blood T cell repertoires in COVID-19. V was pared by 3 bases and J by 0 bases, with 7 bases between. This CDR3 contains 14 residues. Germline values: CDR1 SGHRS, CDR2 YFSETQ. Participants were placed into cohorts based on the clinical history they reported. Measured with immunoSEQ multiplex PCR; TCRdb has only the in-frame clones, and not every one. Among about 63,000 clones listed, approximately 78% were seen once. This clone was recorded once. The sequence was collected from a woman aged 40 to 50 with acute COVID-19. The gene calls are TRBV5-1 and TRBJ2-1, with D possibly TRBD1 on 6 matching bases. The sequenced sample consisted of PBMCs or T cells enriched from blood (not recorded which). CDR3 region: CASSWDNSYNEQFF. For the CDR3, the DNA is TGCGCCAGCAGCTGGGACAACTCCTACAATGAGCAGTTCTTC.